The present T cell receptor (beta chain) was sequenced within a study of blood T cell repertoires in COVID-19. Study summary: The study drew acute and convalescent COVID-19 samples from the United States, Italy and Spain. Nucleic acid was either cDNA or gDNA, and it came from T cells, B-cell-depleted T cells, or PBMCs.

In its sample, this clone was seen a few times. Authors' processing steps: Amplification from reference gene primers served as the basis for estimated nucleated cell counts. Assay: immunoSEQ multiplex PCR; the TCRdb copy retains only in-frame clones and omits some. V, J and clone size are taken as reported in that table, and D and trimming were inferred from the DNA itself. The sample yields about 200,000 clones, approximately 80% seen once. The CDR3 consists of 14 residues. The V end lost 4 bases, the J end lost 0 bases, and 10 bases lay between the germline ends. Germline V gene lookup returns CDR1 MGHDK and CDR2 SYGVNS.

This clonotype was obtained from a human donor with acute or convalescent COVID-19. The donor label of this sample is uncertain. The V and J genes are TRBV25-1 and TRBJ2-7; D not resolved. The sequenced material came from peripheral blood. The CDR3 loop is CASSVSDSSYEQYF. CDR3 sequence (DNA): TGTGCCAGCAGTGTAAGCGATAGCTCCTACGAGCAGTACTTC.